Sequencing of this T cell receptor beta chain was carried out in a study of blood T cell repertoires in COVID-19. About the research overall: Sites in the United States, Italy and Spain provided acute and convalescent COVID-19 samples. PBMCs, B-cell-depleted T cells, or T cells provided the cDNA or gDNA that made up the material.

Germline CDR1 and CDR2: KGHSH and LQKENI. There are 13 residues in the CDR3. Trimming took 3 bases from V and 7 from J; bases not matched to a gene: 5. Per the authors' pipeline: Amplification of reference gene primers provided the estimated nucleated cell counts. The method was immunoSEQ multiplex PCR; TCRdb's version includes in-frame clones alone and lacks a portion of them. V, J and clone size derive from that table, while D and trimming were established from the DNA sequence. The sample carries a few hundred thousand clones, 86% recorded once. The sequenced sample consisted of peripheral blood. The TCR was taken from a man aged 30 to 39 who had recovered from COVID-19. This sequence joins TRBV18 and TRBJ1-1, with 7 nucleotides matching TRBD1. This CDR3 is CASSPPGGNEAFF. Written as DNA, the CDR3 is TGTGCCAGCTCACCCCCAGGGGGGAATGAAGCTTTCTTT.